The 7 T cell receptor beta chains given below trace back to one sample, sequenced in a study of shared clonotypes between healthy human individuals. TCRdb's copy holds only in-frame clones and misses some; the assay was immunoSEQ multiplex PCR. The data show 470,000 or so clones, with more than 65% seen just once and about 12% held by the top ten. The sequenced material came from PBMCs. These receptors were collected from a woman in her thirties or forties in good health. Some clones in this sample may be carry-over from other donors' samples.

Notes on this clone: A far larger clone lies a single base away; this is likely a read error. The identical CDR3 is also encoded by other nucleotide sequences in the sample. The V call is TRBV10-3, the J call TRBJ1-2; perhaps TRBD1 as D (5 bases). CDR1 is ENHRY, CDR2 SYGVKD, per germline. CDR3 size: 14 residues. The ends were cut back, 9 bases at V and 6 bases at J, with 20 bases in the middle. The CDR3 sequence is CAMVRGQGDNGYTF. The CDR3 DNA is TGTGCCATGGTAAGAGGACAAGGAGATAATGGCTACACCTTC.

The rearrangement links TRBV7-9 to TRBJ2-1; D ambiguous. This CDR3 has 12 amino acids. The germline V and J ends were trimmed by 6 bases and 6 bases, with 9 bases remaining between them. From germline, CDR1 is SEHNR and CDR2 FQNEAQ (reference sequence). The CDR3 region has the DNA TGTGCCAGCAGGTTTGGTCCCAATGAGCAGTTCTTC. Translating gives CASRFGPNEQFF.

This chain joins TRBV5-1 and TRBJ1-1, with D possibly matching TRBD1 (5 bases). Germline V gene data show CDR1 as SGHRS and CDR2 as YFSETQ. Between the trimmed V and J ends, which lost 5 bases and 4 bases, there was a span of 12 bases. This CDR3 is 13 amino acids long. CDR3 nucleotides: TGCGCCAGCAGGCTAAGGGGAGGCACTGAAGCTTTCTTT. It specifies CASRLRGGTEAFF.

The chain joins TRBV6-5 to TRBJ2-1, with D maybe TRBD2 (6 bases). From germline, CDR1 is MNHEY and CDR2 SVGAGI. The V end lost 6 bases, the J end lost 3 bases, and 9 bases lay between the germline ends. CDR3 length: 13 residues. CDR3 DNA: TGTGCCAGCAGAGGTAGCGGCTACAATGAGCAGTTCTTC. Amino acids: CASRGSGYNEQFF.

V gene TRBV7-9 combines with J gene TRBJ1-5, with D possibly being TRBD1 (5 bases). Trimming removed 3 bases at V and 5 bases at J, with 11 bases between. CDR1 and CDR2 (germline): SEHNR, FQNEAQ (reference sequence). The CDR3 spans 14 residues. The CDR3 DNA reads TGTGCCAGCAGCTTTTGGGGAGGGGATCAGCCCCAGCATTTT. This gives the protein CASSFWGGDQPQHF.

This clone is categorized as medium-sized. The same CDR3 is also encoded by other DNA sequences in this sample. The J gene is TRBJ2-5, the V gene TRBV4-2, with 12 bases that match TRBD2. The germline gives CDR1 LGHNA, CDR2 YNFKEQ. This CDR3 region has 17 residues. Germline trimming cut 1 base from V and 1 base from J; bases unmatched to any gene: 4. The DNA for the CDR3 is TGTGCCAGCAGCCAAGGAACTAGCGGGGGGACCCAAGAGACCCAGTACTTC. This encodes CASSQGTSGGTQETQYF.

The V gene is TRBV10-3, the J gene TRBJ2-3; 10 bases fit TRBD1. The CDR3 sequence is 15 residues long. The germline V gene encodes CDR1 ENHRY and CDR2 SYGVKD. Trimming cost V 3 bases and J 3 bases; bases outside gene matches: 3. CDR3 DNA sequence: TGTGCCATCAGTGACCGGGACAGGGGTACAGATACGCAGTATTTT. This codes for CAISDRDRGTDTQYF.